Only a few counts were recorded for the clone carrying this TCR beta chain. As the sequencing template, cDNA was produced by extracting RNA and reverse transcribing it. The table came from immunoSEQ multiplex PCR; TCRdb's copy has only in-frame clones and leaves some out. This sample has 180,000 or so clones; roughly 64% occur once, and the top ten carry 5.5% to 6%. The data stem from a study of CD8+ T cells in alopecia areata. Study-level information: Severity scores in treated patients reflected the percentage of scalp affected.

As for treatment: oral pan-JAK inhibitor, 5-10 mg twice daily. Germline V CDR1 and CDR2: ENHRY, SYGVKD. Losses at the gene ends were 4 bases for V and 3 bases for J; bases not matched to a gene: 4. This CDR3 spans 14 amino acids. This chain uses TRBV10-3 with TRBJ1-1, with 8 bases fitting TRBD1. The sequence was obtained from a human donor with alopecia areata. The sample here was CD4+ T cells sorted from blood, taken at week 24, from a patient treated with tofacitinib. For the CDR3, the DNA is TGTGCCATCAGTGTCTTGGACAGGGACACTGAAGCTTTCTTT. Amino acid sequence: CAISVLDRDTEAFF.